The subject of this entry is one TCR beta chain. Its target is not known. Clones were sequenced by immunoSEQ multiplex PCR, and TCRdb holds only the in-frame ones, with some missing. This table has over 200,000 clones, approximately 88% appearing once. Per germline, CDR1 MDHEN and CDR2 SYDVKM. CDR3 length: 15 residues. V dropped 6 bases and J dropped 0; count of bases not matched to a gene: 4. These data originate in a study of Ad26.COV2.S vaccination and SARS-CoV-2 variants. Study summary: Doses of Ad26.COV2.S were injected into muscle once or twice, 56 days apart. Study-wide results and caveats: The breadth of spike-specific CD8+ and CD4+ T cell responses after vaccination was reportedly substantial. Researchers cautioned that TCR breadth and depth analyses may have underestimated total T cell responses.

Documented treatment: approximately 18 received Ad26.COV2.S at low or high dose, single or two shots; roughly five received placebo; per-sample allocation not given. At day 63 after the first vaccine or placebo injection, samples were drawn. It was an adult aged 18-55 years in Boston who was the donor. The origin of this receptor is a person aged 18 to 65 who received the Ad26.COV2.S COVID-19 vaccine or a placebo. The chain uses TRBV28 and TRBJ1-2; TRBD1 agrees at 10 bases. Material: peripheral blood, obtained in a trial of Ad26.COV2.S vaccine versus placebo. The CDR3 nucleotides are TGTGCCAGCAGAACGGGGACAGGGGCTAACTATGGCTACACCTTC. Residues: CASRTGTGANYGYTF.